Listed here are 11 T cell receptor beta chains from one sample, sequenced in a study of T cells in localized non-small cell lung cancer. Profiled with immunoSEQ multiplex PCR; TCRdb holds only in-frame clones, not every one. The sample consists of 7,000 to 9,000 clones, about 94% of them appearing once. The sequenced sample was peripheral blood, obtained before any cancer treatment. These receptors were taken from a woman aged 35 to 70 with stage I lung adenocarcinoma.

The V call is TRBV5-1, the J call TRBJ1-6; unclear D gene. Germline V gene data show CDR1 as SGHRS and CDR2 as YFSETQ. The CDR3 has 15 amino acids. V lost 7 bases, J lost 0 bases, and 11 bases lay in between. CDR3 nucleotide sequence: TGCGCCAGCGGGCCGCCTAGCTCCTATAATTCACCCCTCCACTTT. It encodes CASGPPSSYNSPLHF.

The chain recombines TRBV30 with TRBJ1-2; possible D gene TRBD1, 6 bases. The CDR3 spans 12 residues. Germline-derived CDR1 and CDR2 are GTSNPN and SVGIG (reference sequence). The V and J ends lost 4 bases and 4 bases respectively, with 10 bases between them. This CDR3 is CAWTGDAYGYTF. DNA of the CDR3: TGTGCCTGGACAGGGGATGCCTATGGCTACACCTTC.

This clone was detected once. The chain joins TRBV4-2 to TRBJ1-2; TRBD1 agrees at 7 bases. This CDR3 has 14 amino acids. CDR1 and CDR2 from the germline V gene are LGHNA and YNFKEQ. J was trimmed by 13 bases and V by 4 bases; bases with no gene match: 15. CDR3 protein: CASSRLSGTAHCTF. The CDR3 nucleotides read TGTGCCAGCAGCCGGCTATCAGGGACAGCCCACTGCACCTTC.

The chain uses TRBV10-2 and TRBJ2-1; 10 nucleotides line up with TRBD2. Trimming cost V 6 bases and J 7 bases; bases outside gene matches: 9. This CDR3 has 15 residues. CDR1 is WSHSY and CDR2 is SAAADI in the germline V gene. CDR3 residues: CASRASGSNQNEQFF. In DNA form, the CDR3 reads TGCGCCAGCAGGGCTAGCGGGAGCAACCAGAATGAGCAGTTCTTC.

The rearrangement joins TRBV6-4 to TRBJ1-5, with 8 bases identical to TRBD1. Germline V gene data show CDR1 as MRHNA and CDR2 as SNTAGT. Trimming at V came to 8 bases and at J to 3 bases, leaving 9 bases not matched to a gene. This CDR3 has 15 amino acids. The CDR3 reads CASGHRGGNNQPQHF. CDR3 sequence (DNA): TGTGCCAGCGGGCACAGGGGGGGTAACAATCAGCCCCAGCATTTT.

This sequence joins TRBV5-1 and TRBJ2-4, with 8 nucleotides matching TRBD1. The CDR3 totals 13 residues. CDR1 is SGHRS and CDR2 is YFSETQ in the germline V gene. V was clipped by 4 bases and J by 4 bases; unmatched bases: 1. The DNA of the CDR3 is TGCGCCAGCAGCGGGACAGGTAAAAACATTCAGTACTTC. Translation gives CASSGTGKNIQYF.

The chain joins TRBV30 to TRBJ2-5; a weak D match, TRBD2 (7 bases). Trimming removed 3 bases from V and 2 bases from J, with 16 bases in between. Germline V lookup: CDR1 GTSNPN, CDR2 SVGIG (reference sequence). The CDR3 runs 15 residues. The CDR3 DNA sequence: TGTGCCTGGAGCCTGCGGGGGCGCAGACAAGAGACCCAGTACTTC. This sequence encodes CAWSLRGRRQETQYF.

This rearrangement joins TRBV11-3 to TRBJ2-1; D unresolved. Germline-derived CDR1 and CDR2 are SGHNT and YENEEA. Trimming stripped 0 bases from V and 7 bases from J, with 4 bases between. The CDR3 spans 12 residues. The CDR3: CASSLDGNEQFF. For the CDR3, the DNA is TGTGCCAGCAGCTTAGACGGAAATGAGCAGTTCTTC.

In DNA, the CDR3 is TGTGCCAGTAGTCACTATGGCTACACCTTC. This translates into CASSHYGYTF. V gene TRBV19 combines with J gene TRBJ1-2; D is uncertain. V dropped 5 bases and J dropped 3 bases, with 1 base sitting between them. Germline lookup yields CDR1 LNHDA and CDR2 SQIVND (reference sequence). CDR3 length: 10 amino acids.

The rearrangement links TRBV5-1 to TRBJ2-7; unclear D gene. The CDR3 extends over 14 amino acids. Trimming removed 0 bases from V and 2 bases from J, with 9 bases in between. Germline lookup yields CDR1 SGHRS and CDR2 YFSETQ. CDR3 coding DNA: TGCGCCAGCAGCTTGGGAGACGGACCCTACGAGCAGTACTTC. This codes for CASSLGDGPYEQYF.

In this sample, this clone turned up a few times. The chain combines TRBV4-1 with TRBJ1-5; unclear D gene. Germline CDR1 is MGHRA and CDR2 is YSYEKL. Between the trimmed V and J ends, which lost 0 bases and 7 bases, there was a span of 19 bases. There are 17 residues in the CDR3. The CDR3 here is CASSQDLGNPGWQPQHF. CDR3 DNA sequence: TGCGCCAGCAGCCAAGATCTGGGTAATCCGGGGTGGCAGCCCCAGCATTTT.